This record covers a single T cell receptor beta chain. These data belong to a study of blood T cell repertoires in COVID-19. Only in-frame clones appear in the TCRdb table, and some are missing; sequencing was by immunoSEQ multiplex PCR. The table has around 300,000 clones, 70% to 90% seen once. The TCR originated in a young woman who had recovered from COVID-19. The sequenced sample was PBMCs or T cells enriched from blood (not recorded which).

CDR3 in amino acids: CAWSPNAPVTYGYTF. The CDR3 DNA reads as TGTGCCTGGAGCCCGAATGCCCCAGTTACATATGGCTACACCTTC. The gene calls are TRBV30 and TRBJ1-2; D call uncertain. Germline V gene data show CDR1 as GTSNPN and CDR2 as SVGIG (reference sequence). The CDR3 has 15 amino acids. Trimming shortened V by 3 bases and J by 5 bases, and 19 bases separated the two germline ends.